The 10 T cell receptor beta chains in this list originate from one sample, sequenced in a study of T cell responses to AZD1222 COVID-19 vaccine. This table comes from immunoSEQ multiplex PCR, and its TCRdb copy is limited to in-frame clones, with some not included. There are about 100,000 clones in the sample; over 75% occur only once, and 4% to 4.5% lies in the top ten. The sequences come from peripheral blood, collected on day 0 of MenACWY control vaccination. The receptors were gathered from an adult in good health.

This clone was recorded once. This chain joins TRBV5-4 and TRBJ2-5; D is possibly TRBD1 (6 bases). Trimming cost V 3 bases and J 8 bases, with 14 bases left between them. Germline loops: CDR1 SGHNT, CDR2 YYREEE (reference sequence). This CDR3 region has 13 residues. The CDR3 DNA reads as TGTGCCAGCAGCTCTACAGGGCCCCCAACCCAGTACTTC. This sequence encodes CASSSTGPPTQYF.

This chain uses TRBV10-3 with TRBJ1-2, with 10 bases lining up with TRBD1. The CDR3 is 14 residues long. Germline CDR1 ENHRY, CDR2 SYGVKD. V was clipped by 5 bases and J by 10 bases; unmatched bases: 10. CDR3 bases: TGTGCCATCAGTAGAGAGGCGGGACAGGGGACCTACACCTTC. Translated: CAISREAGQGTYTF.

The chain carries TRBV7-8 and TRBJ1-6; D remains ambiguous. Trimming removed 3 bases from V and 0 bases from J, with 6 bases in between. CDR3 size: 15 residues. CDR1 is SGHVS and CDR2 is FQNEAQ in the germline V gene. The CDR3 here is CASSLGISYNSPLHF. The CDR3, as DNA: TGTGCCAGCAGCTTGGGGATCTCCTATAATTCACCCCTCCACTTT.

The chain has TRBV19 and TRBJ2-7, with TRBD2 matching over 13 bases. Germline V gene sequence: CDR1 LNHDA, CDR2 SQIVND (reference sequence). The junction had 8 bases not matched to a gene; V was cut back by 2 bases and J by 7 bases. This CDR3 has 16 residues. The CDR3 loop is CASSIPGTSGTREQYF. The CDR3 coding sequence is TGTGCCAGTAGTATACCCGGGACTAGCGGGACTCGGGAGCAGTACTTC. The full variable domain, its missing parts supplied by reference TRBV19 and TRBJ2-7, is DGGITQSPKYLFRKEGQNVTLSCEQNLNHDAMYWYRQDPGQGLRLIYYSQIVNDFQKGDIAEGYSVSREKKESFPLTVTSAQKNPTAFYLCASSIPGTSGTREQYFGPGTRLTVT.

V usage is TRBV4-3 and J usage is TRBJ2-7; unclear D gene. CDR1 is LGHNA, CDR2 YSLEER, per germline. There are 14 residues in the CDR3. Trimming took off 0 bases at V and 0 bases at J, with 6 bases between the two ends. CDR3 coding DNA: TGCGCCAGCAGCCAAGAAGGCACCTCCTACGAGCAGTACTTC. Amino acids: CASSQEGTSYEQYF.

This rearrangement joins TRBV28 to TRBJ1-4; the D is unclear. This CDR3 comprises 14 residues. The germline V gene has CDR1 MDHEN and CDR2 SYDVKM. V lost 5 bases to trimming and J lost 0 bases, with 7 bases between them. For the CDR3, the DNA is TGTGCCAGCAGTCGACAACCAACTAATGAAAAACTGTTTTTT. Protein sequence: CASSRQPTNEKLFF. Full variable domain (remainder filled in from reference TRBV28 and TRBJ1-4): DVKVTQSSRYLVKRTGEKVFLECVQDMDHENMFWYRQDPGLGLRLIYFSYDVKMKEKGDIPEGYSVSREKKERFSLILESASTNQTSMYLCASSRQPTNEKLFFGSGTQLSVL.

The chain is built from TRBV27 and TRBJ1-3; 7 bases match TRBD1. Per germline, CDR1 MNHEY and CDR2 SMNVEV (reference sequence). The CDR3 runs to 15 residues. V gave up 3 bases and J gave up 0 bases; unmatched junction bases: 2. The CDR3 sequence is CASSFRGNSGNTIYF. The CDR3 nucleotides read TGTGCCAGCAGTTTCAGGGGGAACTCTGGAAACACCATATATTTT.

The J gene is TRBJ2-5, the V gene TRBV10-3; 8 positions match TRBD1. The CDR3 consists of 19 residues. Germline lookup yields CDR1 ENHRY and CDR2 SYGVKD. V lost 2 bases to trimming and J lost 0 bases; unmatched junction nucleotides: 14. CDR3 DNA: TGTGCCATCAGTGAGGAAGGGGGCAGGGGGCCATTATACCAAGAGACCCAGTACTTC. This gives the protein CAISEEGGRGPLYQETQYF.

The chain employs TRBV19 and TRBJ2-1, with 7 nucleotides matching TRBD1. J lost 9 bases, V lost 5 bases, and 10 bases had no gene match. In germline, CDR1 is LNHDA, CDR2 SQIVND (reference sequence). The CDR3 covers 14 residues. The CDR3 spells CASSFGTPGGEQFF. CDR3 bases: TGTGCCAGTAGTTTCGGGACCCCAGGGGGTGAGCAGTTCTTC.

The J gene is TRBJ1-2, the V gene TRBV27; tentative D call: TRBD1 (6 bases). Germline V lookup: CDR1 MNHEY, CDR2 SMNVEV (reference sequence). The CDR3 contains 15 residues. Trimming took 7 bases from V and 0 from J, leaving 15 bases between them. CDR3 loop: CASNPGEGANYGYTF. CDR3 coding DNA: TGTGCCAGCAATCCAGGGGAAGGGGCTAACTATGGCTACACCTTC.